This T cell receptor beta chain is from a study of breast tumors, draining lymph nodes, adjacent tissues. Axillary draining lymph nodes of breast cancer patients supplied the node samples. Study findings and constraints: Compared with lymph nodes, tumors were less diverse; compared with nontumor tissue, more.

Using its own MiXCR run on the multiplex PCR reads, TCRdb lists one record per CDR3 protein. The profile shows 160,000 or so distinct CDR3 sequences, about 34% of them singletons. This clonotype was seen repeatedly, ten times or more. What it binds is unknown. The clonotype originates from a female donor with breast cancer. Some clones in this sample may be carry-over from other donors' samples. Sequenced sample: axillary lymph node tissue.

The CDR3 sequence is CASSDSGGYTF. CDR3 in DNA: TGTGCCAGCAGTGATAGCGGTGGCTACACCTTC. The rearrangement links TRBV6-1 to TRBJ1-2; D is unclear. The ends were cut back, 3 bases at V and 7 bases at J, with 6 bases in the middle. The CDR3 has 11 amino acids. Germline lookup yields CDR1 MNHNS and CDR2 SASEGT.